These 25 T cell receptor beta chains were sequenced from one sample in a study of blood T cell repertoires in COVID-19. Data came from immunoSEQ multiplex PCR; TCRdb stores just in-frame clones and leaves some out. The sample records roughly 100,000 clones, roughly 90% being singletons. Sequenced material: peripheral blood. The receptor source for this set is a human donor in a cohort sampled during active COVID-19.

V is TRBV9 and J is TRBJ2-1; a weak D match, TRBD2 (6 bases). This CDR3 contains 14 residues. Germline CDR1 reads SGDLS; CDR2 reads YYNGEE. Between the trimmed V and J ends, which lost 2 bases and 8 bases, there was a span of 14 bases. CDR3 DNA sequence: TGTGCCAGCAGCGTTTCATCCGGACTATATGAGCAGTTCTTC. Translation: CASSVSSGLYEQFF.

This chain uses TRBV9 with TRBJ2-6, with TRBD2 matching over 7 bases. The germline gives CDR1 SGDLS, CDR2 YYNGEE. Trimming removed 0 bases from V and 4 bases from J; junction bases left unmatched: 10. The CDR3 runs 18 residues. The CDR3, as DNA: TGTGCCAGCAGCGTAGATCCCGGGGGGATGATGGGGGCCAACGTCCTGACTTTC. Protein: CASSVDPGGMMGANVLTF.

This clone was seen a few times. The rearrangement links TRBV7-9 to TRBJ1-2; 8 bases align to TRBD1. The CDR3 runs to 14 residues. Germline assignment: CDR1 SEHNR and CDR2 FQNEAQ (reference sequence). V shed 2 bases, J shed 4 bases, and the junction held 3 bases outside the gene matches. CDR3 region: CASSLTGQAYGYTF. For the CDR3, the DNA is TGTGCCAGCAGCTTAACGGGACAGGCCTATGGCTACACCTTC.

V is TRBV6-2 or TRBV6-3 and J is TRBJ2-1; 7 bases align to TRBD2. This CDR3 contains 15 residues. V trimming: 5 bases; J trimming: 8 bases; junction bases outside the gene matches: 12. The germline V gene encodes CDR1 MNHEY and CDR2 SVGEGT. The CDR3 sequence: CASSAFSREWDEQFF. The CDR3 region has the DNA TGTGCCAGCAGTGCCTTCTCGCGGGAGTGGGATGAGCAGTTCTTC.

The chain combines TRBV7-9 with TRBJ2-7; D not resolved. The germline V gene encodes CDR1 SEHNR and CDR2 FQNEAQ (reference sequence). Trimming shortened V by 5 bases and J by 5 bases, and 7 bases separated the two germline ends. This CDR3 has 11 amino acids. The CDR3, as DNA: TGTGCCAGCAGCGAGCTAGACGAGCAGTACTTC. It encodes CASSELDEQYF. Full variable domain (rest looked up from reference TRBV7-9 and TRBJ2-7): DTGVSQNPRHKITKRGQNVTFRCDPISEHNRLYWYRQTLGQGPEFLTYFQNEAQLEKSRLLSDRFSAERPKGSFSTLEIQRTEQGDSAMYLCASSELDEQYFGPGTRLTVT.

This chain joins TRBV4-2 and TRBJ1-1, with a weak D call TRBD1 (5 bases). V lost 4 bases and J 5 bases, leaving 11 bases between the germline ends. Germline V gives CDR1 LGHNA, CDR2 YNFKEQ. This CDR3 region has 13 residues. CDR3 protein: CASSLQGVTEAFF. The CDR3 DNA sequence: TGTGCCAGCAGCCTTCAAGGGGTTACTGAAGCTTTCTTT.

This chain links TRBV3-1 (or the pseudogene TRBV3-2) with TRBJ2-7; TRBD2 matches at 9 bases. Germline V gives CDR1 LGHDT, CDR2 YNNKEL (reference sequence). V was pared by 4 bases and J by 3 bases, with 7 bases of the junction left unmatched. This CDR3 is built from 15 residues. This chain's CDR3 is CASSPGRREGYEQYF. The CDR3, as DNA: TGTGCCAGCAGCCCAGGGCGGCGGGAGGGCTACGAGCAGTACTTC.

V is TRBV10-1 and J is TRBJ1-1; D is unclear. With 7 bases removed from V and 7 bases from J, the gap between germline ends came to 16 bases. This CDR3 comprises 13 residues. Germline V gene data show CDR1 as WNHNN and CDR2 as SYGVQD (reference sequence). CDR3 sequence reads: CASTQDRGGEAFF. The DNA of the CDR3 is TGCGCCAGCACCCAGGACCGTGGAGGTGAAGCTTTCTTT.

The CDR3 DNA follows: TGTGCCAGCAGCTTCGAGACTGAAGCTTTCTTT. Translated: CASSFETEAFF. This rearrangement joins TRBV13 to TRBJ1-1, with unresolved D. Germline CDR1 reads PRHDT; CDR2 reads FYEKMQ (reference sequence). V was trimmed by 3 bases and J by 5 bases, leaving 4 bases between them. The CDR3 runs 11 residues.

The chain is built from TRBV19 and TRBJ2-5; 10 bases fit TRBD1. The CDR3 covers 15 residues. CDR1 is LNHDA and CDR2 is SQIVND in the germline V gene (reference sequence). V was pared by 8 bases and J by 5 bases, with 11 bases of the junction left unmatched. CDR3 nucleotides: TGTGCCAGTGGAAACCTGGACAGGGGGGGGGAGACCCAGTACTTC. Protein product: CASGNLDRGGETQYF.

The chain recombines TRBV27 with TRBJ2-5; a possible D gene is TRBD2 (5 bases). The CDR3 is made up of 13 amino acids. Trimming shortened V by 5 bases and J by 5 bases, and 12 bases separated the two germline ends. Germline V gene sequence: CDR1 MNHEY, CDR2 SMNVEV (reference sequence). The DNA for the CDR3 is TGTGCCAGCAGTGGATACGAGCGGGAGACCCAGTACTTC. It is translated as CASSGYERETQYF.

The chain uses TRBV4-2 and TRBJ2-3; TRBD2 matches 9 bases. Germline CDR1 LGHNA, CDR2 YNFKEQ. The CDR3 sequence is 16 residues long. V trimming: 6 bases; J trimming: 5 bases; junction bases outside the gene matches: 12. As DNA, the CDR3 is TGTGCCAGCAGTCCGCCTACTAGCGGGTCGGGAGATACGCAGTATTTT. Translation gives CASSPPTSGSGDTQYF.

V gene TRBV2 combines with J gene TRBJ2-1; 7 positions agree with TRBD2. CDR3 length equals 15 residues. CDR1 and CDR2 (germline): SNHLY, FYNNEI. V lost 4 bases and J lost 7; bases outside the gene matches: 10. In DNA, the CDR3 is TGTGCCAGCAGTGGGGAGGGTCCCCTTATGAATGAGCAGTTCTTC. It codes for CASSGEGPLMNEQFF.

The V and J genes are TRBV6-5 and TRBJ2-7, with D maybe TRBD1 (5 bases). With 6 bases removed from V and 0 bases from J, the gap between germline ends came to 15 bases. Germline assignment: CDR1 MNHEY and CDR2 SVGAGI. The CDR3 contains 15 residues. The CDR3, as DNA: TGTGCCAGCAGGTCAGGGCCTACTCTCTCCTACGAGCAGTACTTC. This gives the protein CASRSGPTLSYEQYF.

The V and J genes are TRBV7-9 and TRBJ2-1; weak D call: TRBD1 (6 bases). V gave up 5 bases and J gave up 1 base, with 12 bases separating them. The CDR3 has 15 residues. Germline CDR1 is SEHNR and CDR2 is FQNEAQ (reference sequence). CDR3: CASSPRDTSYNEQFF. The CDR3 DNA follows: TGTGCCAGCAGCCCCCGGGACACTTCCTACAATGAGCAGTTCTTC. Full variable domain (remainder filled in from reference TRBV7-9 and TRBJ2-1): DTGVSQNPRHKITKRGQNVTFRCDPISEHNRLYWYRQTLGQGPEFLTYFQNEAQLEKSRLLSDRFSAERPKGSFSTLEIQRTEQGDSAMYLCASSPRDTSYNEQFFGPGTRLTVL.

The chain couples TRBV7-2 to TRBJ2-7; 7 bases map to TRBD2. Germline CDR1 SGHTA, CDR2 FQGNSA. The V and J ends lost 5 bases and 2 bases, in that order; junction bases with no gene match: 18. This CDR3 spans 18 amino acids. Here the CDR3 reads CASSHMGGTQPQTYEQYF. The CDR3 bases are TGTGCCAGCAGCCATATGGGGGGGACTCAACCCCAAACCTACGAGCAGTACTTC.

The chain combines TRBV30 with TRBJ2-3, with a possible D match to TRBD2 (6 bases). The CDR3 loop spans 17 amino acids. Trimming took 1 base from V and 4 from J, leaving 21 bases between them. Germline V CDR1 and CDR2: GTSNPN, SVGIG (reference sequence). The CDR3 reads CAWSARTITLYADTQYF. The CDR3, as DNA: TGTGCCTGGAGTGCTCGGACTATTACATTGTATGCAGATACGCAGTATTTT.

V usage is TRBV20-1 and J usage is TRBJ2-5; perhaps TRBD1 as D (5 bases). The CDR3 totals 15 residues. V lost 3 bases, J lost 5 bases, and 19 bases lay in between. The V gene's germline CDR1 is DFQATT and CDR2 SNEGSKA (reference sequence). The DNA of the CDR3 is TGCAGTGCTAGTTCAGGGTTCGGACCAAGGGAGACCCAGTACTTC. Translating gives CSASSGFGPRETQYF.

The rearrangement joins TRBV1 to TRBJ1-2; the D call TRBD1 from the table was never checked on the DNA. TRBV1 is assigned pseudogene status. The CDR3 loop spans 16 amino acids. CDR3 bases: TGCACCAGCAGCCTTAGAGCTGGGCTGGTACCCTATGGCTACACCTTC. It codes for CTSSLRAGLVPYGYTF.

This sequence joins TRBV6-1 and TRBJ2-7, with a possible D match to TRBD1 (6 bases). This CDR3 is 15 amino acids long. The V gene lost 2 bases and the J gene lost 2 bases, with 13 bases spanning the gap. Germline assignment: CDR1 MNHNS and CDR2 SASEGT. CDR3 sequence reads: CASSERAGAPYEQYF. DNA of the CDR3: TGTGCCAGCAGTGAAAGGGCAGGGGCCCCCTACGAGCAGTACTTC.

V usage is TRBV4-3 and J usage is TRBJ2-1; D is unresolved. V shed 0 bases and J shed 7 bases, with 16 bases lying between them. Per the germline V gene, CDR1 is LGHNA and CDR2 is YSLEER. This CDR3 spans 16 amino acids. Written as DNA, the CDR3 is TGCGCCAGCAGCCAAGACGCCCGCCCCCTAAGTAATGAGCAGTTCTTC. This translates into CASSQDARPLSNEQFF.

CDR3 amino acids: CASSLGTSGGPNTGELFF. CDR3 DNA: TGCGCCAGCAGCTTAGGGACTAGCGGGGGACCAAACACCGGGGAGCTGTTTTTT. The genes are TRBV5-1 and TRBJ2-2, with 14 bases identical to TRBD2. The CDR3 consists of 18 residues. Germline V gives CDR1 SGHRS, CDR2 YFSETQ. The V gene end was trimmed by 2 bases and the J gene end by 2 bases; junction bases not matched to a gene: 5.

The V gene is TRBV7-2, the J gene TRBJ2-6; no reliable D call. This CDR3 has 12 amino acids. From germline, CDR1 is SGHTA and CDR2 FQGNSA. Trimming removed 0 bases at V and 9 bases at J, with 3 bases between. CDR3 sequence reads: CASSLARNVLTF. The CDR3 DNA is TGTGCCAGCAGCTTAGCCCGCAACGTCCTGACTTTC.

CDR3 DNA sequence: TGTGCCAGCAGCGTTACAGGGGGCCGTTATAGTGAAGCTTTCTTT. Its translation is CASSVTGGRYSEAFF. The rearrangement joins TRBV21-1 to TRBJ1-1; the table's D call, TRBD1, has no DNA check behind it. TRBV21-1 is classified as a pseudogene. This CDR3 is built from 15 residues.

V is TRBV5-1 and J is TRBJ2-3; no clear D. CDR3 size: 14 residues. Germline assignment: CDR1 SGHRS and CDR2 YFSETQ. V was shortened by 1 base and J by 4 bases, with 10 bases between the two germline ends. Here the CDR3 DNA reads TGCGCCAGCAGCTTGCACCGTCGGGCAGATACGCAGTATTTT. This translates into CASSLHRRADTQYF.